Listed here are 30 T cell receptor beta chains from one sample, sequenced in a study of control samples from healthy donors and cancer patients. Measured with immunoSEQ multiplex PCR; TCRdb has only the in-frame clones, and not every one. Of some 140,000 clones in the sample, less than 90% were seen once. The sequenced sample was blood. The receptors stem from a woman in her twenties or thirties in good health.

The genes are TRBV6-5 and TRBJ1-1; D is unresolved. Between the trimmed V and J ends, which lost 5 bases and 1 base, there was a span of 8 bases. The CDR3 extends over 13 amino acids. Germline V CDR1 and CDR2: MNHEY, SVGAGI. CDR3: CASSPQGNTEAFF. The CDR3 nucleotides read TGTGCCAGCAGTCCCCAAGGGAACACTGAAGCTTTCTTT.

In DNA form, the CDR3 reads TGCGCCAGCAGCCCCGGAGGGACAGCCTACGAGCAGTACTTC. Amino acid sequence: CASSPGGTAYEQYF. This chain joins TRBV5-1 and TRBJ2-7, with D perhaps matching TRBD1 (7 bases). The CDR3 has 14 residues. V was shortened by 4 bases and J by 2 bases, with 13 bases between the two germline ends. The germline gives CDR1 SGHRS, CDR2 YFSETQ.

This chain's CDR3 is CASSPGLAGGPGGKTQYF. The CDR3 coding sequence is TGCGCCAGCAGCCCGGGACTAGCGGGAGGGCCTGGGGGTAAGACCCAGTACTTC. J is TRBJ2-5 and V is TRBV5-1; TRBD2 agrees at 16 bases. Germline CDR1 is SGHRS and CDR2 is YFSETQ. With V trimmed by 4 bases and J by 6 bases, 12 bases remained unmatched. This CDR3 has 18 amino acids.

This CDR3 reads CASSEAPGDYGYTF. In nucleotides, the CDR3 is TGTGCCAGCAGTGAAGCGCCAGGGGATTATGGCTACACCTTC. This rearrangement joins TRBV6-1 to TRBJ1-2, with D perhaps TRBD1 (6 bases). CDR3 length: 14 residues. The V gene's germline CDR1 is MNHNS and CDR2 SASEGT. V was cut by 0 bases and J by 5 bases, with 10 bases left in between.

V gene TRBV5-1 combines with J gene TRBJ2-7, with TRBD2 matching over 10 bases. V dropped 4 bases and J dropped 7; count of bases not matched to a gene: 11. Germline values: CDR1 SGHRS, CDR2 YFSETQ. This CDR3 has 15 amino acids. CDR3 region: CASSLGSSGGEEQYF. CDR3 DNA: TGCGCCAGCAGCCTCGGTTCTAGCGGGGGAGAGGAGCAGTACTTC.

This sequence joins TRBV5-1 and TRBJ1-1; TRBD1 is a possible D gene (5 bases). V was pared by 1 base and J by 4 bases, with 11 bases between. The CDR3 is made up of 14 amino acids. In germline, CDR1 is SGHRS, CDR2 YFSETQ. Here the CDR3 reads CASSLTGAGTEAFF. The CDR3 DNA reads as TGCGCCAGCAGCTTGACTGGGGCTGGCACTGAAGCTTTCTTT.

The chain is built from TRBV9 and TRBJ1-1; 9 nucleotides align to TRBD1. With 8 bases clipped from V and 8 bases from J, the junction kept 10 bases outside the gene matches. The CDR3 has 13 amino acids. Germline V gives CDR1 SGDLS, CDR2 YYNGEE. In DNA form, the CDR3 reads TGTGCCAGTACAGGGGGCGGGTTCGGAGAAGCTTTCTTT. Protein sequence: CASTGGGFGEAFF.

V usage is TRBV30 and J usage is TRBJ2-2, with D perhaps being TRBD1 or TRBD2 (5 bases each). CDR3 length: 15 residues. Per germline, CDR1 GTSNPN and CDR2 SVGIG (reference sequence). With 4 bases removed from V and 2 bases from J, the gap between germline ends came to 14 bases. CDR3 amino acids: CAWKVGGVNTGELFF. DNA of the CDR3: TGTGCCTGGAAAGTTGGGGGAGTTAACACCGGGGAGCTGTTTTTT.

This clone was seen more than once but under ten times. V is TRBV30 and J is TRBJ1-5, with D possibly being TRBD1 (6 bases). In germline, CDR1 is GTSNPN, CDR2 SVGIG (reference sequence). V lost 2 bases to trimming and J lost 2 bases, with 13 bases between them. This CDR3 has 15 residues. CDR3 region: CAWSLRGAGNQPQHF. The CDR3 coding sequence is TGTGCCTGGAGTCTCCGGGGGGCCGGCAATCAGCCCCAGCATTTT.

J is TRBJ2-1 and V is TRBV4-2, with 12 bases aligning to TRBD2. Germline trimming cut 3 bases from V and 0 bases from J; bases unmatched to any gene: 15. The germline gives CDR1 LGHNA, CDR2 YNFKEQ. This CDR3 has 21 residues. The CDR3 region is CASSQVVGTSGLQSSYNEQFF. Here the CDR3 DNA reads TGTGCCAGCAGCCAGGTTGTTGGGACTAGCGGGTTGCAGAGCTCCTACAATGAGCAGTTCTTC.

This clone was recorded a few times. The V and J genes are TRBV18 and TRBJ2-2, with D perhaps matching TRBD2 (6 bases). Germline V gene data show CDR1 as KGHSH and CDR2 as LQKENI. V lost 8 bases and J lost 2, with 12 bases in between. This CDR3 is built from 14 residues. The CDR3 loop reads CASRPGLNTGELFF. CDR3 sequence (DNA): TGTGCCAGCCGGCCGGGACTTAACACCGGGGAGCTGTTTTTT.

The chain carries TRBV19 and TRBJ1-4; D not resolved. V lost 7 bases and J 3 bases, leaving 18 bases between the germline ends. The CDR3 totals 16 residues. The germline CDR1 and CDR2 sequences are LNHDA and SQIVND (reference sequence). Here the CDR3 DNA reads TGTGCCAGTAAGGCCAGTTTATTTCACGCTAATGAAAAACTGTTTTTT. This gives the protein CASKASLFHANEKLFF.

The chain carries TRBV28 and TRBJ1-2; D is unresolved. Germline V CDR1 and CDR2: MDHEN, SYDVKM. CDR3 length: 14 residues. Trimming shortened V by 3 bases and J by 8 bases, and 16 bases separated the two germline ends. The CDR3 region is CASSLEPGYQGYTF. The CDR3 coding sequence is TGTGCCAGCAGTTTGGAGCCGGGGTATCAGGGCTACACCTTC.

A single count supports this clone. The V call is TRBV27, the J call TRBJ1-1; no firm D call. Trimming cost V 8 bases and J 0 bases, with 13 bases left between them. The germline CDR1 and CDR2 sequences are MNHEY and SMNVEV (reference sequence). CDR3 size: 14 residues. The CDR3 protein is CASADRRVNTEAFF. The CDR3, as DNA: TGTGCCAGCGCCGACCGACGGGTGAACACTGAAGCTTTCTTT.

The J gene is TRBJ1-6, the V gene TRBV7-3; TRBD1 matches 9 bases. Germline lookup yields CDR1 SGHTA and CDR2 FQGTGA. J was trimmed by 4 bases and V by 2 bases; bases with no gene match: 0. The CDR3 is 15 amino acids. CDR3 residues: CASSLGQGYNSPLHF. The CDR3 DNA is TGTGCCAGCAGCTTAGGACAGGGGTATAATTCACCCCTCCACTTT.

The count of this clone is one. This sequence joins TRBV15 and TRBJ2-1, with D perhaps TRBD2 (5 bases). This CDR3 comprises 16 residues. Trimming cost V 0 bases and J 0 bases, with 9 bases left between them. Germline V CDR1 and CDR2: LNHNV, YYDKDF (reference sequence). CDR3 in DNA: TGTGCCACCAGCAGAGATAGAGGGAGCTCCTACAATGAGCAGTTCTTC. It encodes CATSRDRGSSYNEQFF. Full variable domain (rest looked up from reference TRBV15 and TRBJ2-1): DAMVIQNPRYQVTQFGKPVTLSCSQTLNHNVMYWYQQKSSQAPKLLFHYYDKDFNNEADTPDNFQSRRPNTSFCFLDIRSPGLGDTAMYLCATSRDRGSSYNEQFFGPGTRLTVL.

The table lists this clone with a few counts. The chain links TRBV7-9 to TRBJ2-1, with D possibly TRBD2 on 6 matching bases. This CDR3 contains 16 residues. The ends were cut back, 3 bases at V and 7 bases at J, with 19 bases in the middle. CDR1 and CDR2 from the germline V gene are SEHNR and FQNEAQ (reference sequence). The CDR3 DNA reads TGTGCCAGCAGCTTTGGGCGGGACTTAGGGGTAAATGAGCAGTTCTTC. It encodes CASSFGRDLGVNEQFF.

This chain uses TRBV3-1 (or the pseudogene TRBV3-2) with TRBJ1-5, with a possible D match to TRBD1 (6 bases). The V gene's germline CDR1 is LGHDT and CDR2 YNNKEL (reference sequence). V lost 0 bases and J 7 bases, leaving 16 bases between the germline ends. The length of the CDR3 is 16 residues. The CDR3 coding sequence is TGTGCCAGCAGCCAAGATTACCGGGGGCGGAAGCAGCCCCAGCATTTT. Protein sequence: CASSQDYRGRKQPQHF.

This chain links TRBV7-2 with TRBJ2-7; no firm D call. The germline V and J ends were trimmed by 0 bases and 6 bases, with 9 bases remaining between them. Germline V CDR1 and CDR2: SGHTA, FQGNSA. This CDR3 region has 13 residues. The chain's CDR3 is CASSLAARSEQYF. DNA of the CDR3: TGTGCCAGCAGCTTAGCGGCCAGGTCCGAGCAGTACTTC.

This chain uses TRBV29-1 with TRBJ1-3, with D tentatively TRBD1 (5 bases). The CDR3 covers 12 residues. CDR1 and CDR2 from the germline V gene are SQVTM and ANQGSEA. The V end lost 3 bases, the J end lost 11 bases, and 14 bases lay between the germline ends. CDR3 in amino acids: CSVEIQGSSIYF. The DNA of the CDR3 is TGCAGCGTTGAGATCCAGGGATCATCCATATATTTT.

CDR3 amino acids: CASSLGQGSAGELFF. CDR3 in DNA: TGCGCCAGCAGCTTAGGGCAGGGTAGTGCCGGGGAGCTGTTTTTT. The chain links TRBV5-1 to TRBJ2-2, with TRBD1 as a possible D gene (5 bases). Trimming removed 2 bases at V and 6 bases at J, with 14 bases between. CDR3 size: 15 residues. Per the germline V gene, CDR1 is SGHRS and CDR2 is YFSETQ.

The chain carries TRBV6-1 and TRBJ1-3; D gene uncertain. Germline values: CDR1 MNHNS, CDR2 SASEGT. This CDR3 is 13 amino acids long. Trimming took 3 bases from V and 4 from J, leaving 7 bases between them. CDR3: CASSDPAGNTIYF. The DNA of the CDR3 is TGTGCCAGCAGTGATCCTGCGGGAAACACCATATATTTT.

The genes are TRBV11-2 and TRBJ2-1, with D unclear. V was trimmed by 5 bases and J by 4 bases, leaving 9 bases between them. CDR3 length equals 13 residues. Germline V gene lookup returns CDR1 SGHAT and CDR2 FQNNGV. In DNA, the CDR3 is TGTGCCAGCAGCAGTCAGAATTACAATGAGCAGTTCTTC. Protein: CASSSQNYNEQFF.

The gene calls are TRBV5-6 and TRBJ2-5; a possible D gene is TRBD2 (6 bases). Trimming removed 4 bases from V and 2 bases from J, with 9 bases in between. This CDR3 is 13 amino acids long. Germline CDR1 and CDR2: SGHDT and YYEEEE. The CDR3, as DNA: TGTGCCAGCAGCCCCAGCGGGCAAGAGACCCAGTACTTC. Translating gives CASSPSGQETQYF.

The V call is TRBV5-1, the J call TRBJ2-7; 13 bases match TRBD2. The germline gives CDR1 SGHRS, CDR2 YFSETQ. Trimming cost V 4 bases and J 4 bases; bases outside gene matches: 8. The CDR3 is 16 residues long. This chain's CDR3 is CASSLTSGRAEYEQYF. The CDR3 nucleotides are TGCGCCAGCAGCCTAACTAGCGGGAGGGCCGAATACGAGCAGTACTTC.

V usage is TRBV19 and J usage is TRBJ1-6, with D uncertain. V shed 3 bases and J shed 10 bases, with 19 bases lying between them. This CDR3 has 16 residues. Germline assignment: CDR1 LNHDA and CDR2 SQIVND (reference sequence). The CDR3 loop reads CASSIGGAGLGSPLHF. The CDR3 DNA sequence: TGTGCCAGTAGTATCGGCGGAGCAGGATTAGGCTCACCCCTCCACTTT.

This clone was counted once. The V and J genes are TRBV15 and TRBJ2-5, with 11 bases fitting TRBD2. Germline CDR1 reads LNHNV; CDR2 reads YYDKDF (reference sequence). The CDR3 spans 17 residues. The V segment lost 3 bases and the J segment 2 bases; nucleotides outside the gene matches: 8. This CDR3 reads CATSRGRLAGSQETQYF. The CDR3 DNA is TGTGCCACCAGCAGGGGAAGACTAGCGGGATCACAAGAGACCCAGTACTTC.

The rearrangement joins TRBV15 to TRBJ1-3; D is unresolved. The CDR3 sequence is 19 residues long. The germline CDR1 and CDR2 sequences are LNHNV and YYDKDF (reference sequence). Trimming took 0 bases from V and 0 from J, leaving 18 bases between them. CDR3 loop: CATSRDYADVEFSGNTIYF. Here the CDR3 DNA reads TGTGCCACCAGCAGAGATTACGCCGACGTCGAGTTCTCTGGAAACACCATATATTTT.

V usage is TRBV2 and J usage is TRBJ1-3, with no clear D. The CDR3 consists of 15 residues. Trimming pared 6 bases from V and 0 bases from J, leaving 12 bases between. CDR1 and CDR2 from the germline V gene are SNHLY and FYNNEI. This CDR3 is CASSPTATSGNTIYF. The CDR3 coding sequence is TGTGCCAGCAGCCCGACCGCAACCTCTGGAAACACCATATATTTT.

The chain employs TRBV2 and TRBJ2-1, with D tentatively TRBD2 (5 bases). V lost 8 bases and J lost 8, with 16 bases in between. This CDR3 has 13 amino acids. The V gene's germline CDR1 is SNHLY and CDR2 FYNNEI. The DNA of the CDR3 is TGTGCCAGCTGTCGGCTACTCGGGGATGAGCAGTTCTTC. It specifies CASCRLLGDEQFF.